One and the same sample provided the 16 T cell receptor beta chains below, sequenced in a study of siplizumab effects on memory and regulatory T cells (dated by TCRdb to between 2019 and 2020). Libraries were constructed by the immunoSEQ multiplex PCR assay. Imported from immuneACCESS, the table was reduced by TCRdb to in-frame sequences with V and J called. These copies leave out some clones; in studies compared against another copy, an unresolved V gene accounts for under half, and the cause of the remainder is not known. The table for this sample lists approximately 90,000 clones; 94% of them were counted only once. The top ten hold roughly 0.3% of the sample. The sequencing input was non-Treg CD4+ T cells sorted from blood. Reading the label with the study, this specimen's cell subset or site is: FACS-sorted unstimulated CD4+ non-regulatory T cells. Receptors were obtained from a human donor in good health.

The V and J genes are TRBV5-4 and TRBJ2-7; 7 positions match TRBD1. The germline V gene encodes CDR1 SGHNT and CDR2 YYREEE (reference sequence). The ends lost 3 bases at V and 6 bases at J; junction bases unmatched: 12. The CDR3 length is 15 residues. This CDR3 is CASSSPKGAASEQYF. The DNA of the CDR3 is TGTGCCAGCAGCTCCCCAAAGGGGGCTGCGAGCGAGCAGTACTTC.

The rearrangement joins TRBV6-1 to TRBJ2-2; 7 nucleotides align to TRBD2. CDR1 is MNHNS and CDR2 is SASEGT in the germline V gene. Trimming cost V 7 bases and J 5 bases; bases outside gene matches: 10. The CDR3 length is 15 residues. The CDR3, as DNA: TGTGCCAGCAATCCCTTAGGACTAGAGACCGGGGAGCTGTTTTTT. Protein: CASNPLGLETGELFF.

A word on this clone: At one end the junction does not follow the germline gene, possibly because of a read error. The chain has TRBV7-9 and TRBJ2-7; 14 bases are shared with TRBD2. The CDR3 contains 15 residues. Germline V gives CDR1 SEHNR, CDR2 FQNEAQ (reference sequence). DNA of the CDR3: TGTGCCAGCAGCGAATGGACTAGCGGGGGGTTCGCCGAGAACTTC. Translation: CASSEWTSGGFAENF. Based on the CDR3 plus reference TRBV7-9 and TRBJ2-7, the full variable domain is DTGVSQNPRHKITKRGQNVTFRCDPISEHNRLYWYRQTLGQGPEFLTYFQNEAQLEKSRLLSDRFSAERPKGSFSTLEIQRTEQGDSAMYLCASSEWTSGGFAENFGPGTRLTVT.

The rearrangement links TRBV11-3 to TRBJ2-1, with a possible D match to TRBD2 (6 bases). The CDR3 sequence is 15 residues long. The germline gives CDR1 SGHNT, CDR2 YENEEA. The ends were cut back, 5 bases at V and 1 base at J, with 12 bases in the middle. CDR3 sequence reads: CASSPRDFSYNEQFF. The CDR3 region has the DNA TGTGCCAGCAGCCCGCGGGACTTTTCCTACAATGAGCAGTTCTTC.

The CDR3 protein is CASIFYIGYEQYF. The CDR3 bases are TGTGCCAGCATTTTTTACATTGGTTACGAGCAGTACTTC. The chain joins TRBV2 to TRBJ2-7; D is uncertain. V was pared by 7 bases and J by 4 bases, with 14 bases between. Per germline, CDR1 SNHLY and CDR2 FYNNEI. The CDR3 is 13 amino acids.

The rearrangement uses TRBV5-4 and TRBJ1-2; D gene unclear. The CDR3 is 12 amino acids. Trimming stripped 4 bases from V and 7 bases from J, with 11 bases between. Looked up from germline, CDR1 is SGHNT and CDR2 is YYREEE (reference sequence). Here the CDR3 DNA reads TGTGCCAGCAGCCCGTCGATTGGTGGCTACACCTTC. Its protein product is CASSPSIGGYTF.

This clone was recorded a few times. The genes are TRBV19 and TRBJ1-1; D remains unclear. This CDR3 contains 13 residues. Germline V gives CDR1 LNHDA, CDR2 SQIVND (reference sequence). Trimming removed 4 bases at V and 2 bases at J, with 8 bases between. The CDR3 region has the DNA TGTGCCAGTAGTACCCAAGTCAACACTGAAGCTTTCTTT. Protein: CASSTQVNTEAFF.

The CDR3 DNA reads as TGCGCCAGCAGCCAAGGACTAAGCGGGAGGATCAACGAGCAGTACTTC. Amino acid sequence: CASSQGLSGRINEQYF. V is TRBV4-3 and J is TRBJ2-7; 9 bases agree with TRBD2. J gave up 5 bases and V 1 base, and 9 bases lay outside the gene matches. The germline gives CDR1 LGHNA, CDR2 YSLEER. CDR3 length equals 16 residues.

This chain uses TRBV5-1 with TRBJ2-3, with 7 nucleotides matching TRBD1. This CDR3 comprises 16 residues. V gave up 4 bases and J gave up 0 bases; unmatched junction bases: 8. Germline CDR1 SGHRS, CDR2 YFSETQ. The CDR3 region is CASSLPPGQSTDTQYF. In DNA, the CDR3 is TGCGCCAGCAGCCTCCCTCCGGGACAGAGCACAGATACGCAGTATTTT.

This chain connects TRBV6-1 to TRBJ1-6; D perhaps matches TRBD1 (6 bases). The V gene's germline CDR1 is MNHNS and CDR2 SASEGT. The CDR3 is made up of 16 amino acids. V lost 4 bases to trimming and J lost 6 bases, with 16 bases between them. The CDR3 loop is CASSATGWGFNSPLHF. As DNA, the CDR3 is TGTGCCAGCAGTGCCACAGGGTGGGGGTTTAATTCACCCCTCCACTTT.

The chain recombines TRBV4-2 with TRBJ2-2; TRBD1 agrees at 10 bases. Germline CDR1 is LGHNA and CDR2 is YNFKEQ. This CDR3 contains 16 residues. The V segment lost 0 bases and the J segment 8 bases; nucleotides outside the gene matches: 6. In DNA form, the CDR3 reads TGTGCCAGCAGCCAAGAAGGCGGGACAGGGGCAGGGGAGCTGTTTTTT. Protein sequence: CASSQEGGTGAGELFF.

This chain joins TRBV6-5 and TRBJ1-6, with TRBD1 identical over 7 bases. Per the germline V gene, CDR1 is MNHEY and CDR2 is SVGAGI. The CDR3 is made up of 14 amino acids. The ends lost 8 bases at V and 6 bases at J; junction bases unmatched: 7. CDR3 bases: TGTGCCAGCGGATTCCGGGACAGTAATTCACCCCTCCACTTT. Amino acids: CASGFRDSNSPLHF.

The chain joins TRBV7-2 to TRBJ2-1; no clear D. The CDR3 is 15 amino acids. Germline V lookup: CDR1 SGHTA, CDR2 FQGNSA. V was cut by 1 base and J by 3 bases, with 10 bases left in between. CDR3 DNA sequence: TGTGCCAGCAGCTTAGGGCTAGGTTACTACAATGAGCAGTTCTTC. It yields the protein CASSLGLGYYNEQFF.

Comments on this clone: At one end the junction does not follow the germline gene, possibly because of a read error. DNA of the CDR3: TGTAGTACGGGGGCAGGGGGTACGCAGTATTTT. Its protein product is CSTGAGGTQYF. The V and J genes are TRBV20-1 and TRBJ2-3; TRBD1 might be the D (7 bases). The CDR3 is 11 amino acids. Germline lookup yields CDR1 DFQATT and CDR2 SNEGSKA (reference sequence).

The chain combines TRBV5-1 with TRBJ2-3; D is ambiguous. Between the trimmed V and J ends, which lost 3 bases and 0 bases, there was a span of 8 bases. CDR3 size: 14 residues. Per the germline V gene, CDR1 is SGHRS and CDR2 is YFSETQ. In DNA, the CDR3 is TGCGCCAGCAGCTCAGGTATTAGCACAGATACGCAGTATTTT. The encoded protein is CASSSGISTDTQYF.

The J gene is TRBJ2-3, the V gene TRBV5-4, with 8 nucleotides matching TRBD2. The germline CDR1 and CDR2 sequences are SGHNT and YYREEE (reference sequence). V trimming: 0 bases; J trimming: 2 bases; junction bases outside the gene matches: 11. The CDR3 is 18 amino acids. In DNA form, the CDR3 reads TGTGCCAGCAGCTTGGTGGGGCGGGGGGCCTCCCCCACAGATACGCAGTATTTT. It codes for CASSLVGRGASPTDTQYF. Drawing the rest from reference TRBV5-4 and TRBJ2-3, the complete variable domain is ETGVTQSPTHLIKTRGQQVTLRCSSQSGHNTVSWYQQALGQGPQFIFQYYREEENGRGNFPPRFSGLQFPNYSSELNVNALELDDSALYLCASSLVGRGASPTDTQYFGPGTRLTVL.